The clone carrying this TCR beta chain was seen ten or more times. Amplification, which lasted around 20 PCR cycles, used a constant-region primer and V-primer adapter to amplify TCRs. TCRdb reprocessed the reads via MiXCR and lists one record per CDR3 protein. The table shows approximately 47,000 distinct CDR3 sequences, with approximately 10% occurring only once. The trim removed 4 bases at V and 3 bases at J, leaving 6 bases unmatched. Per germline, CDR1 LNHDA and CDR2 SQIVND (reference sequence). The CDR3 totals 15 residues. The data derive from a study of low-dose radiotherapy and immunotherapy resistance in tumors. Study background: Intravenously given cyclophosphamide 200 mg/m2 followed a two-week schedule that placed each dose one day before radiation and immunotherapy.

Time point denoted: before trial treatment. The donors' regimen was nivolumab, ipilimumab, aspirin, low-dose cyclophosphamide and low-dose radiotherapy. This rearrangement joins TRBV19 to TRBJ2-3; 8 positions match TRBD2. This receptor was taken from a female donor with ovarian cancer. The material was PBMCs, obtained before treatment. CDR3 residues: CASSTTTSATDTQYF. In nucleotides, the CDR3 is TGTGCCAGTAGTACAACGACTAGCGCTACAGATACGCAGTATTTT.